This entry concerns a single T cell receptor (beta chain). Antigen specificity is unknown. This record belongs to a study of cytomegalovirus exposure and HLA in healthy donors. The wider study: Previous work identified 120 million or so unique TCR beta sequences from around 180 million T cells. The study placed approximately 81% of its 398 genotyped donors in the Caucasian-associated ancestry cluster.

The PCR made use of 60 Vbeta and 13 Jbeta primers. Using immunoSEQ multiplex PCR, the repertoire was profiled, and TCRdb retains in-frame clones only, with some absent. The profile covers 200,000 or so clones, with around 80% appearing a single time and 3.5% to 4% taken by the ten largest. General observations from the study: Several top significant clusters appeared, in a later analysis, to be linked to common viral pathogens.

The sequenced sample consisted of PBMCs. The origin of this receptor is a male donor in good health and CMV-seronegative.

This CDR3 reads CASSTTSGTPIYNEQFF. The CDR3 DNA is TGTGCCAGCAGCACGACTAGCGGGACCCCAATATACAATGAGCAGTTCTTC. This chain joins TRBV7-9 and TRBJ2-1, with 11 nucleotides matching TRBD2. Germline trimming cut 5 bases from V and 4 bases from J; bases unmatched to any gene: 10. The CDR3 loop spans 17 amino acids. The V gene's germline CDR1 is SEHNR and CDR2 FQNEAQ (reference sequence). Based on the CDR3 plus reference TRBV7-9 and TRBJ2-1, the full variable domain is DTGVSQNPRHKITKRGQNVTFRCDPISEHNRLYWYRQTLGQGPEFLTYFQNEAQLEKSRLLSDRFSAERPKGSFSTLEIQRTEQGDSAMYLCASSTTSGTPIYNEQFFGPGTRLTVL.